One and the same sample provided the 16 T cell receptor beta chains below, sequenced in a study of blood T cell repertoires in COVID-19. Data came from immunoSEQ multiplex PCR; TCRdb stores just in-frame clones and leaves some out. This sample has more than 150,000 clones, with approximately 80% found just once. What was sequenced was peripheral blood. These TCRs come from a human donor in a cohort sampled during active COVID-19.

The V and J genes are TRBV7-6 and TRBJ1-1; 9 bases line up with TRBD1. CDR1 and CDR2 (germline): SGHVS, FNYEAQ. Unmatched junction bases numbered 6, after V lost 4 bases and J lost 3 bases. The CDR3 spans 15 residues. The CDR3 nucleotides read TGTGCCAGCAGCTATAGACAGGGGGAGGACACTGAAGCTTTCTTT. Translation gives CASSYRQGEDTEAFF. The full variable domain, in which reference TRBV7-6 and TRBJ1-1 provide the parts outside the CDR3, is GAGVSQSPRYKVTKRGQDVALRCDPISGHVSLYWYRQALGQGPEFLTYFNYEAQQDKSGLPNDRFSAERPEGSISTLTIQRTEQRDSAMYRCASSYRQGEDTEAFFGQGTRLTVV.

The table lists this clone with a count of one. This chain connects TRBV11-2 to TRBJ2-7; 12 positions agree with TRBD1. This CDR3 contains 13 residues. The germline V gene encodes CDR1 SGHAT and CDR2 FQNNGV. Unmatched junction bases numbered 12, after V lost 11 bases and J lost 10 bases. In DNA form, the CDR3 reads TGTGCCTGCTCATACGGGACAGGGGGCGAACAGTACTTC. Translation: CACSYGTGGEQYF.

The chain has TRBV30 and TRBJ1-6; a weak D match, TRBD1 (6 bases). The CDR3 has 15 amino acids. Trimming removed 5 bases at V and 6 bases at J, with 17 bases between. Germline V gene lookup returns CDR1 GTSNPN and CDR2 SVGIG (reference sequence). Here the CDR3 DNA reads TGTGCCTGGGCCACCGGGGACATTTTTAATTCACCCCTCCACTTT. This codes for CAWATGDIFNSPLHF.

This clone occurred a few times. The chain carries TRBV10-3 and TRBJ1-5; 8 nucleotides line up with TRBD1. Trimming at V came to 0 bases and at J to 2 bases, leaving 3 bases not matched to a gene. The CDR3 is 16 amino acids. Germline CDR1 reads ENHRY; CDR2 reads SYGVKD. The CDR3 bases are TGTGCCATCAGTGAGTCTAACAGGGGGGGCAATCAGCCCCAGCATTTT. Translated, it gives CAISESNRGGNQPQHF.

This clone was seen only once. The genes are TRBV18 and TRBJ2-5; D may be TRBD1 (5 bases). CDR1 KGHSH and CDR2 LQKENI come from the germline V gene. V lost 5 bases and J lost 4, with 11 bases in between. The length of the CDR3 is 13 residues. DNA for the CDR3: TGTGCCAGCTCAGTTAGTGACAGAGAGACCCAGTACTTC. It yields the protein CASSVSDRETQYF.

The table lists this clone with a few counts. The chain joins TRBV9 to TRBJ1-1, with TRBD1 identical over 9 bases. There are 15 residues in the CDR3. V was clipped by 3 bases and J by 4 bases; unmatched bases: 7. Germline V gene lookup returns CDR1 SGDLS and CDR2 YYNGEE. In DNA form, the CDR3 reads TGTGCCAGCAGCGCCGGGACAGGGTGGAGCACTGAAGCTTTCTTT. This sequence encodes CASSAGTGWSTEAFF.

This chain joins TRBV5-6 and TRBJ1-5; TRBD1 matches 7 bases. The germline CDR1 and CDR2 sequences are SGHDT and YYEEEE. Trimming at V came to 4 bases and at J to 3 bases, leaving 4 bases not matched to a gene. The CDR3 runs 14 residues. The CDR3 region has the DNA TGTGCCAGCAGCCTACAGGGGCCCAATCAGCCCCAGCATTTT. The encoded protein is CASSLQGPNQPQHF.

The chain links TRBV30 to TRBJ1-2, with TRBD1 identical over 9 bases. This CDR3 region has 12 residues. Germline trimming cut 1 base from V and 8 bases from J; bases unmatched to any gene: 2. From germline, CDR1 is GTSNPN and CDR2 SVGIG (reference sequence). CDR3 in amino acids: CAWSATGGGYTF. The CDR3 DNA follows: TGTGCCTGGAGTGCGACAGGGGGGGGCTACACCTTC.

The J gene is TRBJ2-5, the V gene TRBV3-1 (or the pseudogene TRBV3-2); D is possibly TRBD1 (5 bases). The V gene lost 2 bases and the J gene lost 4 bases, with 8 bases spanning the gap. Germline lookup yields CDR1 LGHDT and CDR2 YNNKEL (reference sequence). The CDR3 runs 13 residues. CDR3 sequence: CASSQQGTETQYF. CDR3 nucleotides: TGTGCCAGCAGCCAACAGGGAACAGAGACCCAGTACTTC.

This chain uses TRBV19 with TRBJ1-5; 11 nucleotides line up with TRBD1. This CDR3 has 17 residues. V was clipped by 4 bases and J by 3 bases; unmatched bases: 8. CDR1 and CDR2 from the germline V gene are LNHDA and SQIVND (reference sequence). As DNA, the CDR3 is TGTGCCAGTAGTACCTGGGACAGGGGGGATGACAATCAGCCCCAGCATTTT. The encoded protein is CASSTWDRGDDNQPQHF.

Regarding this clone: Germline is not matched at one junction end, which may reflect a read error. The rearrangement joins TRBV7-7 to TRBJ2-1; TRBD1 is a possible D gene (6 bases). The germline V gene has CDR1 SSHAT and CDR2 FNYEAQ (reference sequence). This CDR3 has 16 residues. The CDR3 DNA reads as TGTGCTAGCAGCCCCTCCAGGGGCTACTCCTACAATGAGCAGTTCTTC. It is translated as CASSPSRGYSYNEQFF.

The chain combines TRBV3-1 (or the pseudogene TRBV3-2) with TRBJ2-7; D not certain. This CDR3 is built from 14 residues. The germline CDR1 and CDR2 sequences are LGHDT and YNNKEL (reference sequence). The germline V and J ends were trimmed by 6 bases and 3 bases, with 15 bases remaining between them. The chain's CDR3 is CASSPYSTHYEQYF. The CDR3 DNA is TGTGCCAGCAGTCCATATTCGACTCACTACGAGCAGTACTTC.

A note on this clone: A read error may account for a junction end that differs from germline. The chain has TRBV4-1 and TRBJ1-2; a possible D gene is TRBD1 (5 bases). CDR1 and CDR2 (germline): MGHRA, YSYEKL. This CDR3 contains 14 residues. This chain's CDR3 is CASSQQGDFYGYTF. For the CDR3, the DNA is TGCGCCAGTAGCCAACAAGGGGATTTCTATGGCTACACCTTC.

The chain recombines TRBV25-1 with TRBJ1-1, with TRBD1 identical over 11 bases. The V gene end was trimmed by 3 bases and the J gene end by 4 bases; junction bases not matched to a gene: 4. CDR1 and CDR2 from the germline V gene are MGHDK and SYGVNS. This CDR3 is built from 15 residues. The CDR3 region is CASSDPGTGGTEAFF. The CDR3 coding sequence is TGTGCCAGCAGTGATCCCGGGACAGGGGGCACTGAAGCTTTCTTT.

This clone came up many times. The chain employs TRBV12-3 or TRBV12-4 and TRBJ2-1, with a tentative D call TRBD2 (5 bases). This CDR3 is built from 13 residues. V lost 1 base and J lost 4, with 5 bases in between. In DNA, the CDR3 is TGTGCCAGCAGTTTAGGAGGGTACAATGAGCAGTTCTTC. Its protein product is CASSLGGYNEQFF.

This sequence joins TRBV5-8 and TRBJ1-1; D call uncertain. V lost 1 base, J lost 8 bases, and 18 bases lay in between. CDR1 is SGHTS and CDR2 is YDEGEE in the germline V gene. The CDR3 covers 15 residues. The CDR3 sequence is CASSLRDWGKREAFF. The CDR3 DNA sequence: TGTGCCAGCAGCTTGAGGGATTGGGGTAAGCGGGAAGCTTTCTTT.